This T cell receptor (beta chain) comes out of a study of OX40 agonist ivuxolimab in advanced cancers. Study-level information: Ivuxolimab, which is an agonistic anti-OX40 (CD134) antibody, was administered to the patients. Three patients responded partially, comprising one with hepatocellular carcinoma and two with cutaneous melanoma.

Concerning this clone: Its target is not known.

Study-wide findings and caveats: CD4+ T cells averaged fewer expanded clones than CD8+ T cells.

Germline values: CDR1 MNHNY, CDR2 SVGAGI (reference sequence). V lost 1 base to trimming and J lost 1 base, with 9 bases between them. This CDR3 is 15 amino acids long. The data were produced by immunoSEQ multiplex PCR, yet TCRdb's version contains in-frame clones alone and is incomplete. This table has 89,000 or so clones, more than 80% appearing once. The origin of this receptor is an adult with an advanced solid tumor such as melanoma, head and neck, liver or kidney cancer. The sample here was CD4+ or CD8+ T cells sorted from blood, taken in a trial of the OX40 agonist ivuxolimab. The chain couples TRBV6-6 to TRBJ2-3, with D possibly TRBD2 on 6 matching bases. The CDR3 region has the DNA TGTGCCAGCAGTTACTGGGACTCACGCACAGATACGCAGTATTTT. The encoded protein is CASSYWDSRTDTQYF.